This T cell receptor beta chain is from a study of identical twins' blood T cells. With regard to this clonotype: What it recognizes is unknown.

Each TCR cDNA library carried sample-specific barcodes on both ends. One entry per CDR3 protein results from TCRdb running MiXCR on the 5' RACE reads. The profile shows roughly 380,000 distinct CDR3 sequences, around 30% of them singletons. Whole-study findings and limits: Twins shared about as many clonotypes as their cloneset sizes predicted.

The V gene's germline CDR1 is SGDLS and CDR2 YYNGEE. The CDR3 has 14 amino acids. Trimming removed 0 bases from V and 7 bases from J, with 11 bases in between. The chain has TRBV9 and TRBJ1-5, with D possibly being TRBD1 (6 bases). This TCR was recovered from a woman aged 18 to 55 in good health. Sequenced input: PBMCs. CDR3 protein: CASSVAGASQPQHF. CDR3 bases: TGTGCCAGCAGCGTAGCGGGGGCTTCCCAGCCCCAGCATTTT.